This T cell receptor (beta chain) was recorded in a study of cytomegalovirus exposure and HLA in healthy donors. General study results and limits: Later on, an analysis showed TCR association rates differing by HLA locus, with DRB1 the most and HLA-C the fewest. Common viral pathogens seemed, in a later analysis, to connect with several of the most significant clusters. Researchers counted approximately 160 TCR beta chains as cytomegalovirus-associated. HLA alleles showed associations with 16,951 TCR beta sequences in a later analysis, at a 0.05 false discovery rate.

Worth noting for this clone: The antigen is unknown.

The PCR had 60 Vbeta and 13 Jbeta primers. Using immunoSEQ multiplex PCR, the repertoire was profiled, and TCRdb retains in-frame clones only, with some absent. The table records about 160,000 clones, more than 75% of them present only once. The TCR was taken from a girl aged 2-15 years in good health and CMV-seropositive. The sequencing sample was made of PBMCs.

In nucleotides, the CDR3 is TGCAGCGTTGAGTACCGCGGGAGCTCCTACAATGAGCAGTTCTTC. Its translation: CSVEYRGSSYNEQFF. The chain combines TRBV29-1 with TRBJ2-1; 7 bases fit TRBD2. The CDR3 length is 15 residues. CDR1 SQVTM and CDR2 ANQGSEA come from the germline V gene. After removal of 3 bases from V and 0 bases from J, the junction contained 5 bases not matched to a gene.